This T cell receptor beta chain was obtained from a study of blood T cell repertoires in COVID-19. TCRdb keeps only in-frame clones here, not all; method: immunoSEQ multiplex PCR. The data show tens of thousands of clones, with about 88% seen just once and roughly 5% held by the top ten. CDR3 length: 15 amino acids. CDR1 and CDR2 from the germline V gene are WNHNN and SYGVQD (reference sequence). V gave up 4 bases and J gave up 4 bases, with 14 bases separating them. The clonotype was recovered from a man older than 75 in a cohort sampled during active COVID-19. Material: peripheral blood. The chain has TRBV10-1 and TRBJ1-3, with D perhaps TRBD1 (6 bases). CDR3 loop: CASSGPGTKGNTIYF. The CDR3 coding sequence is TGCGCCAGCAGTGGACCCGGGACAAAAGGAAACACCATATATTTT.